The clone carrying this T cell receptor beta chain was seen just once. Its antigen is unknown. This sample stems from a study of OX40 agonist ivuxolimab in advanced cancers. Looking at the study overall: Ivuxolimab was administered intravenously to patients at 0.01 to 10 mg/kg every 2 weeks. Of mixed ages from 23 to 79 and averaging approximately 60 years, the group was approximately 84% male. Study results and limitations: Both blood CD4+ and CD8+ T cells showed clonal growth by week 6 at 0.1 to 3.0 mg/kg. Patients with a partial response at 0.1-3.0 mg/kg had among the lowest clonal expansion.

Sequenced by immunoSEQ multiplex PCR; TCRdb stores in-frame clones only, minus some. The data show fewer than 85,000 clones, with 85% seen just once and 0.53% held by the top ten. The sequence was collected from an adult with an advanced solid tumor such as melanoma, head and neck, liver or kidney cancer. The material was CD4+ or CD8+ T cells sorted from blood, obtained in a trial of the OX40 agonist ivuxolimab.

The CDR3 sequence: CASSYSGAGGNTIYF. The CDR3 bases are TGTGCCAGCAGTTACTCGGGGGCAGGTGGAAACACCATATATTTT. The gene calls are TRBV6-6 and TRBJ1-3; TRBD1 is a possible D gene (6 bases). This CDR3 spans 15 amino acids. Germline V gene data show CDR1 as MNHNY and CDR2 as SVGAGI (reference sequence). V was pared by 0 bases and J by 3 bases, with 9 bases between.